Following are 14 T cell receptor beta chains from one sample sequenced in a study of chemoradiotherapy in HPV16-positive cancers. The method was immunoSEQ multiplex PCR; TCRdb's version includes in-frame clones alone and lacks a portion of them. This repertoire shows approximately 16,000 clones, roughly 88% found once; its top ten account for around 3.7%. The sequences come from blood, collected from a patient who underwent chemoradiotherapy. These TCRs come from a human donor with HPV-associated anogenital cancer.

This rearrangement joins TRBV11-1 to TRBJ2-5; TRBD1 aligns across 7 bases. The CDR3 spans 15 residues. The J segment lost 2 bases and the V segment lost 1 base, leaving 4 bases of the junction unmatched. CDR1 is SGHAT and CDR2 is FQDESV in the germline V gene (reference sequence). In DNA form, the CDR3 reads TGTGCCAGCAGCTTAGGGGGACAGCCACAAGAGACCCAGTACTTC. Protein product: CASSLGGQPQETQYF. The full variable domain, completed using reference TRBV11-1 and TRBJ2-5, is EAEVAQSPRYKITEKSQAVAFWCDPISGHATLYWYRQILGQGPELLVQFQDESVVDDSQLPKDRFSAERLKGVDSTLKIQPAELGDSAMYLCASSLGGQPQETQYFGPGTRLLVL.

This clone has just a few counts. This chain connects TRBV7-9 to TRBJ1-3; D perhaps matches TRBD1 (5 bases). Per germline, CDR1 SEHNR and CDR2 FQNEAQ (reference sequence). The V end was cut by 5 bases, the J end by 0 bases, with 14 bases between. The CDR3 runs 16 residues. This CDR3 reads CASSGGSGSSGNTIYF. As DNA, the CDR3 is TGTGCCAGCAGCGGGGGATCCGGGAGCTCTGGAAACACCATATATTTT.

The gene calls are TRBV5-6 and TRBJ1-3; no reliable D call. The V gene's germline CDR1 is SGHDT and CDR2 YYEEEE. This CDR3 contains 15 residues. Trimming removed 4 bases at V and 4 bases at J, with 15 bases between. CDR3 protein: CASSPAQNLGNTIYF. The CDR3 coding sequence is TGTGCCAGCAGCCCCGCACAAAATTTAGGAAACACCATATATTTT.

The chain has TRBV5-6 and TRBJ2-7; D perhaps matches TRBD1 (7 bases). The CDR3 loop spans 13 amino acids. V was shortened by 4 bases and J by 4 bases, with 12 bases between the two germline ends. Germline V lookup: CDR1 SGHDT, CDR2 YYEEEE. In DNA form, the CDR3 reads TGTGCCAGCAGCCCAGGGGGGACATACGAGCAGTACTTC. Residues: CASSPGGTYEQYF.

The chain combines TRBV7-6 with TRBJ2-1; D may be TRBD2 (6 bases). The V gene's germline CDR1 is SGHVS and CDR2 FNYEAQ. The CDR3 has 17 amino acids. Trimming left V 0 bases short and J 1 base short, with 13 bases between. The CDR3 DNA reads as TGTGCCAGCAGCTTAGCTCCGGGGGAGCTTTCCTACAATGAGCAGTTCTTC. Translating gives CASSLAPGELSYNEQFF.

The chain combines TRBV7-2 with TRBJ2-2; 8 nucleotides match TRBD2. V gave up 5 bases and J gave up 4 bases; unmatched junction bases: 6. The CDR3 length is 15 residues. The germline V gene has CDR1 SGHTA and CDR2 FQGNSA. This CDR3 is CASSPSGGVTGELFF. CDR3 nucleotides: TGTGCCAGCAGCCCGAGCGGGGGAGTCACCGGGGAGCTGTTTTTT. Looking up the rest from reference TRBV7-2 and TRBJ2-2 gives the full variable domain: GAGVSQSPSNKVTEKGKDVELRCDPISGHTALYWYRQSLGQGLEFLIYFQGNSAPDKSGLPSDRFSAERTGGSVSTLTIQRTQQEDSAVYLCASSPSGGVTGELFFGEGSRLTVL.

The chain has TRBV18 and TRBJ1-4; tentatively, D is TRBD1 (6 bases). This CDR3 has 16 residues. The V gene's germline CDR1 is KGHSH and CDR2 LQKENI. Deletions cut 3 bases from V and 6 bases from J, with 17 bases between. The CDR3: CASSPPTGTRYEKLFF. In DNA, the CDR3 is TGTGCCAGCTCACCGCCAACAGGGACCCGCTATGAAAAACTGTTTTTT.

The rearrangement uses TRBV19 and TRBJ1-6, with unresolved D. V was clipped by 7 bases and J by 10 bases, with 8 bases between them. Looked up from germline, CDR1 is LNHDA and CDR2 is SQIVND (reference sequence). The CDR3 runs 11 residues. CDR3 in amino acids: CASTGGSPLHF. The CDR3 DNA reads TGTGCCAGTACCGGCGGGTCACCCCTCCACTTT.

CDR3 protein: CASSSDSYLNTEAFF. DNA for the CDR3: TGTGCCAGCAGCTCGGACTCTTACCTGAACACTGAAGCTTTCTTT. The J gene is TRBJ1-1, the V gene TRBV11-2; D is ambiguous. The CDR3 contains 15 residues. Deletions cut 4 bases from V and 0 bases from J, with 12 bases between. Germline CDR1 SGHAT, CDR2 FQNNGV.

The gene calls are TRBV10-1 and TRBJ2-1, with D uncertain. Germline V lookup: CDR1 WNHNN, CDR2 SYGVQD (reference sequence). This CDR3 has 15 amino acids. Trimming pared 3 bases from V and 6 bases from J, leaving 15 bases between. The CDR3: CASSDPRAPPNEQFF. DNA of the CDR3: TGCGCCAGCAGTGACCCAAGGGCCCCACCCAATGAGCAGTTCTTC.

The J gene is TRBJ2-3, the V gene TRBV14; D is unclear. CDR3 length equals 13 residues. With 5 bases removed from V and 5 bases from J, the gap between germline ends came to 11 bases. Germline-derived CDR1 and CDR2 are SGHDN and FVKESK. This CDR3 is CASSRNTQDTQYF. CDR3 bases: TGTGCCAGCAGCAGAAATACTCAAGATACGCAGTATTTT.

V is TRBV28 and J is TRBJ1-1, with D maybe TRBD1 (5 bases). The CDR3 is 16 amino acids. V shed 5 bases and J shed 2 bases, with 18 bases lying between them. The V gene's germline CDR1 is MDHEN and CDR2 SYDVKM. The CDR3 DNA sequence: TGTGCCAGCAGTCCACTTTACAGGCAGACTAACACTGAAGCTTTCTTT. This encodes CASSPLYRQTNTEAFF.

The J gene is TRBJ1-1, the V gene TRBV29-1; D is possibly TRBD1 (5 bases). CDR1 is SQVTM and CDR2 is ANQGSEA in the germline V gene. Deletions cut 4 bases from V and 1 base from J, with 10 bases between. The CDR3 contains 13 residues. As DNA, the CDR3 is TGCAGCGTTGTCCCTGGGGGGAACACTGAAGCTTTCTTT. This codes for CSVVPGGNTEAFF.

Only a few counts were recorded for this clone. The CDR3 DNA is TGTGCCAGTAATTCCAGGGAGTGGAGAAACACCATATATTTT. Protein sequence: CASNSREWRNTIYF. The chain links TRBV19 to TRBJ1-3; possible D gene TRBD1, 5 bases. The CDR3 has 14 amino acids. The ends were cut back, 7 bases at V and 5 bases at J, with 15 bases in the middle. In germline, CDR1 is LNHDA, CDR2 SQIVND (reference sequence).